A single sample gave rise to the 17 T cell receptor beta chains below, sequenced in a study of breast tumors, draining lymph nodes, adjacent tissues. Samples came from axillary lymph nodes draining the breast cancer. TCRdb passed the multiplex PCR reads through MiXCR, listing each CDR3 protein once. The table has over 200,000 distinct CDR3 sequences, 30% to 35% seen once. The sequencing input was axillary lymph node tissue. These receptors came from a female donor with breast cancer. Some clones in this sample may be carry-over from other donors' samples.

This clonotype was observed at least ten times. The V call is TRBV7-9, the J call TRBJ2-1; 8 bases align to TRBD2. Germline CDR1 SEHNR, CDR2 FQNEAQ (reference sequence). V gave up 0 bases and J gave up 4 bases; unmatched junction bases: 5. The CDR3 is 16 residues long. This CDR3 is CASSLALGLAYNEQFF. The CDR3 region has the DNA TGTGCCAGCAGCTTAGCACTCGGACTAGCTTACAATGAGCAGTTCTTC. Combining the CDR3 with reference TRBV7-9 and TRBJ2-1 gives the whole variable domain DTGVSQNPRHKITKRGQNVTFRCDPISEHNRLYWYRQTLGQGPEFLTYFQNEAQLEKSRLLSDRFSAERPKGSFSTLEIQRTEQGDSAMYLCASSLALGLAYNEQFFGPGTRLTVL.

As regards this clonotype: One junction end disagrees with the germline gene, perhaps due to a read error. This chain joins TRBV29-1 and TRBJ2-2; D might be TRBD2 (5 bases). CDR3 size: 12 residues. Germline V lookup: CDR1 SQVTM, CDR2 ANQGSEA. The CDR3 coding sequence is TGCAGCGCTGGTGAGCACACCGGGGAGCTGTCTTGG. As protein: CSAGEHTGELSW.

The CDR3 region is CASTLGPGKNIQYF. The CDR3 DNA reads as TGTGCCAGCACTCTTGGGCCGGGCAAAAACATTCAGTACTTC. The chain joins TRBV11-3 to TRBJ2-4; D remains unclear. The V gene's germline CDR1 is SGHNT and CDR2 YENEEA. V was trimmed by 7 bases and J by 3 bases, leaving 13 bases between them. This CDR3 is built from 14 residues.

The chain has TRBV19 and TRBJ1-1; 8 nucleotides agree with TRBD1. V shed 4 bases, J shed 2 bases, and the junction held 9 bases outside the gene matches. The germline gives CDR1 LNHDA, CDR2 SQIVND (reference sequence). CDR3 size: 16 residues. CDR3 sequence: CASSNTGGLGNTEAFF. In DNA, the CDR3 is TGTGCCAGTAGTAACACAGGGGGATTGGGAAACACTGAAGCTTTCTTT.

The chain combines TRBV12-5 with TRBJ2-7; unclear D gene. V gave up 3 bases and J gave up 5 bases, with 11 bases separating them. The germline gives CDR1 LGHNT, CDR2 FRNRAP. The CDR3 loop spans 13 amino acids. The CDR3 spells CASGFSGLNEQYF. The CDR3 coding sequence is TGTGCTAGTGGTTTCTCCGGATTGAACGAGCAGTACTTC. The complete variable domain, with remaining parts taken from reference TRBV12-5 and TRBJ2-7, reads DARVTQTPRHKVTEMGQEVTMRCQPILGHNTVFWYRQTMMQGLELLAYFRNRAPLDDSGMPKDRFSAEMPDATLATLKIQPSEPRDSAVYFCASGFSGLNEQYFGPGTRLTVT.

J is TRBJ2-5 and V is TRBV20-1; 9 nucleotides agree with TRBD1. Germline values: CDR1 DFQATT, CDR2 SNEGSKA (reference sequence). The CDR3 is made up of 14 amino acids. V lost 6 bases to trimming and J lost 5 bases; unmatched junction nucleotides: 10. CDR3 region: CSAIPGQGGETQYF. Written as DNA, the CDR3 is TGCAGTGCGATACCGGGACAGGGTGGGGAGACCCAGTACTTC.

This clonotype has at least ten counts. This chain connects TRBV10-3 to TRBJ2-7, with D tentatively TRBD2 (5 bases). Trimming pared 3 bases from V and 6 bases from J, leaving 15 bases between. Germline V lookup: CDR1 ENHRY, CDR2 SYGVKD. The CDR3 runs 14 residues. The CDR3 loop reads CAISEGVGVREQYF. CDR3 DNA: TGTGCCATCAGTGAAGGTGTGGGAGTTCGCGAGCAGTACTTC.

This clonotype occurred many times. The J gene is TRBJ2-1, the V gene TRBV24-1; weak D call: TRBD1 (5 bases). Trimming stripped 10 bases from V and 3 bases from J, with 21 bases between. The CDR3 has 16 residues. The germline V gene encodes CDR1 KGHDR and CDR2 SFDVKD. CDR3 amino acids: CATSTPETQGYNEQFF. The CDR3 region has the DNA TGTGCCACGAGTACCCCTGAAACCCAGGGCTACAATGAGCAGTTCTTC.

The V gene is TRBV29-1, the J gene TRBJ1-5; D gene ambiguous. Trimming left V 8 bases short and J 3 bases short, with 14 bases between. This CDR3 has 13 amino acids. Germline-derived CDR1 and CDR2 are SQVTM and ANQGSEA. The CDR3 is CSLGAGFNQPQHF. As DNA, the CDR3 is TGCAGCTTGGGTGCGGGTTTCAATCAGCCCCAGCATTTT.

The sample holds many counts of this clonotype. This chain links TRBV7-9 with TRBJ1-4; 8 bases are a match to TRBD1. This CDR3 has 14 amino acids. The J segment lost 9 bases and the V segment lost 5 bases, leaving 8 bases of the junction unmatched. Germline V gene lookup returns CDR1 SEHNR and CDR2 FQNEAQ (reference sequence). This CDR3 is CASSPDRGRQKLFF. For the CDR3, the DNA is TGTGCCAGCAGCCCAGACAGGGGACGGCAAAAACTGTTTTTT.

This clonotype was recorded at least ten times. V and J are TRBV18 and TRBJ2-5; 14 bases match TRBD2. Losses at the gene ends were 2 bases for V and 3 bases for J; bases not matched to a gene: 8. The CDR3 is 18 amino acids. In germline, CDR1 is KGHSH, CDR2 LQKENI. The CDR3 reads CASSPVGTSGGRKETQYF. The CDR3, as DNA: TGTGCCAGCTCACCAGTAGGGACTAGCGGGGGCCGAAAAGAGACCCAGTACTTC.

With respect to this clonotype: One base away lies a much larger clone, so this may be a sequencing read error. The J gene is TRBJ2-7, the V gene TRBV6-5; D is uncertain. Germline V gene sequence: CDR1 MNHEY, CDR2 SVGAGI. The CDR3 has 13 residues. V was shortened by 4 bases and J by 2 bases, with 9 bases between the two germline ends. CDR3 protein: CASSSSQAYEQYF. CDR3 in DNA: TGTGCCAGCAGTTCCTCTCAGGCCTACGAGCAGTACTTC.

In this sample, this clonotype turned up many times. The V gene is TRBV20-1, the J gene TRBJ1-6; 10 nucleotides align to TRBD1. CDR3 size: 16 residues. J gave up 5 bases and V 4 bases, and 8 bases lay outside the gene matches. CDR1 and CDR2 from the germline V gene are DFQATT and SNEGSKA (reference sequence). The CDR3 loop reads CSATPRTGGNNSPLHF. CDR3 DNA: TGCAGTGCTACCCCCCGGACAGGGGGGAATAATTCACCCCTCCACTTT.

The chain recombines TRBV3-1 with TRBJ2-1; no definite D call. The CDR3 is 11 residues long. V dropped 2 bases and J dropped 8 bases, with 4 bases sitting between them. Per germline, CDR1 LGHDT and CDR2 YNNKEL (reference sequence). The CDR3 sequence is CASSQNYEQFF. Here the CDR3 DNA reads TGTGCCAGCAGCCAAAACTATGAGCAGTTCTTC.

In its sample, this clonotype was seen many times. This chain uses TRBV5-1 with TRBJ2-1; perhaps TRBD2 as D (6 bases). CDR1 SGHRS and CDR2 YFSETQ come from the germline V gene. The CDR3 covers 17 residues. Trimming shortened V by 0 bases and J by 1 base, and 14 bases separated the two germline ends. The CDR3 spells CASSLEAGIGSYNEQFF. In nucleotides, the CDR3 is TGCGCCAGCAGCTTGGAGGCGGGGATAGGGTCCTACAATGAGCAGTTCTTC.

In this sample, this clonotype turned up many times. V gene TRBV12-5 combines with J gene TRBJ2-7; D call uncertain. The V gene lost 6 bases and the J gene lost 3 bases, with 6 bases spanning the gap. This CDR3 region has 11 residues. Germline V gene lookup returns CDR1 LGHNT and CDR2 FRNRAP. CDR3 region: CASGPVYEQYF. The CDR3 nucleotides are TGTGCTAGTGGCCCCGTCTACGAGCAGTACTTC.

This chain connects TRBV4-3 to TRBJ2-5, with 9 bases fitting TRBD1. The CDR3 covers 15 residues. V trimming: 1 base; J trimming: 5 bases; junction bases outside the gene matches: 5. Per germline, CDR1 LGHNA and CDR2 YSLEER. DNA for the CDR3: TGCGCCAGCAGCCAAGGGGGGGGACAGGGTGAGACCCAGTACTTC. This translates into CASSQGGGQGETQYF.